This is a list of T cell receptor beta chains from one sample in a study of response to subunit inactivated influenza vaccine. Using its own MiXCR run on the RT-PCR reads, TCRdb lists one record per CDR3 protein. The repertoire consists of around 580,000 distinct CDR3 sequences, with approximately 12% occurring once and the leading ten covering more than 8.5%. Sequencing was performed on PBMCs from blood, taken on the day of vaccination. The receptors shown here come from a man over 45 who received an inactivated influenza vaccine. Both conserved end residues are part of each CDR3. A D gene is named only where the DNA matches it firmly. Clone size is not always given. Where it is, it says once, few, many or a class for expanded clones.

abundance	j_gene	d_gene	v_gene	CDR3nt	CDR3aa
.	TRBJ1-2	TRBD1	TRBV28	TGTGCCAGCAGTCTAAGGACAGGGAAGGGCTACACCTTC	CASSLRTGKGYTF
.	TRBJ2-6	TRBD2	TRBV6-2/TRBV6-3	TGTGCCAGCGCTAGGGGACTAGGGTTAATTGGGGCCAACGTCCTGACTTTC	CASARGLGLIGANVLTF
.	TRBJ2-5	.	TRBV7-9	TGTGCCAGCAGCTTAGTATCTAGCGCCGAGACCCAGTACTTC	CASSLVSSAETQYF
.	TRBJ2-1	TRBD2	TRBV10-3	TGTGCCACCAGTGACCAGCGGGGAGGCGATGAGCAGTTCTTC	CATSDQRGGDEQFF
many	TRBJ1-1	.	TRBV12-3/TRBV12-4	TGTGCCAGCAGTGTGAGGGTGAACACTGAAGCTTTCTTT	CASSVRVNTEAFF
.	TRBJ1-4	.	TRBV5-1	TGCGCCAGCAGCACGAACGGATTTAATGAAAAACTGTTTTTT	CASSTNGFNEKLFF
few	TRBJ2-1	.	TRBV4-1	TGCGCCAGCAGCCATACTGGTTCCTACAATGAGCAGTTCTTC	CASSHTGSYNEQFF
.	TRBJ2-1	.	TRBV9	TGTGCCAGCAGCAAAGGGGGGCCTGGGGTTGAGCAGTTCTTC	CASSKGGPGVEQFF
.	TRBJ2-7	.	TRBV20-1	TGCAGTGCTAGAGATCTCCTGGGCCAGGGGACCTTCTACGAGCAGTACTTC	CSARDLLGQGTFYEQYF
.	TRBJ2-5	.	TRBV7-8	TGTGCCAGCAGTGGGTTGGTAGCAGGAGAGACCCAGTACTTC	CASSGLVAGETQYF
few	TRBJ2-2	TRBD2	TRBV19	TGTGCCAGTAGTTACCACCTACTAGCGGGGGGGCCCGGGGAGCTGTTTTTT	CASSYHLLAGGPGELFF
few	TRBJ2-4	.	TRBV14	TGTGCCAGCAGCCCCGCCGCGGTCAAAAACATTCAGTACTTC	CASSPAAVKNIQYF
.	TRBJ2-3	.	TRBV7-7	TGTGCTAGCAGCTTCGGGGGCTCAGATACGCAGTATTTT	CASSFGGSDTQYF
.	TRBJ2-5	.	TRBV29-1	TGCAGCGTTGAACCCAGGGTCACACCCCAAAACAAAGAGACCCAGTACTTC	CSVEPRVTPQNKETQYF
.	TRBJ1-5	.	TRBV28	TGTGCCAGCCAGCCAGGGCAGCTATATGGCAATCAGCCCCAGCATTTT	CASQPGQLYGNQPQHF
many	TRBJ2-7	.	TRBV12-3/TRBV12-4	TGTGCCAGCAGCGGGGGTCCCAGCTCCTACGAGCAGTACTTC	CASSGGPSSYEQYF
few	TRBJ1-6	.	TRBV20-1	TGCAGTGCTAGAGACCGAGGGTCCAGGGCGAATTCACCCCTCCACTTT	CSARDRGSRANSPLHF
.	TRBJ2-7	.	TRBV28	TGTGCCAGCAGCCGACCAGCCTACGAGCAGTACTTC	CASSRPAYEQYF
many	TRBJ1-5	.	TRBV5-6	TGTGCCAGCAGCTTGGCACAGGGAAATCAGCCCCAGCATTTT	CASSLAQGNQPQHF
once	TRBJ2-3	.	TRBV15	TGTACCACCAGCAGAGGGAACAGGAGGACAGATACGCAGTATTTT	CTTSRGNRRTDTQYF
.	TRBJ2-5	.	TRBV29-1	TGCAGCGTTGAACGGCGGAACCAAGAGACCCAGTACTTC	CSVERRNQETQYF
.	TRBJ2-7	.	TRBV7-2	TGTGCCAGCAGCTTAGATACGGGAGTGGGCGAGCAGTACTTC	CASSLDTGVGEQYF
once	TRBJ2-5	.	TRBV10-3	TGTGCCATCAGTGAGTCGCCTGTGAGAGAGACCCAGTACTTC	CAISESPVRETQYF
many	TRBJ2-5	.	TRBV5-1	TGCGCCAGCAGCTTGGCCGGGGGAGAGACCCAGTACTTC	CASSLAGGETQYF
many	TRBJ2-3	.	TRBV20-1	TGCAGTGCTAGTATCGGCACAGATACGCAGTATTTT	CSASIGTDTQYF
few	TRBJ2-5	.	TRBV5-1	TGCGCCAGCAAGGTCGCCAGCGTACAAGAGACCCAGTACTTC	CASKVASVQETQYF
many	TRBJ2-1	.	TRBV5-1	TGCGCCAGCAGCTTGAGGAGCGCCCACTCCTACAATGAGCAGTTCTTC	CASSLRSAHSYNEQFF
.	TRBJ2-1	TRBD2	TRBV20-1	TGCAGTGCGACCGGGACTAGCGGGGTAGCCTACAATGAGCAGTTCTTC	CSATGTSGVAYNEQFF
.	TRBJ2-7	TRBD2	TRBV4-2	TGTGCCAGCAGCCGGAACACCGGGACTAGGGTTCACGAGCAGTACTTC	CASSRNTGTRVHEQYF
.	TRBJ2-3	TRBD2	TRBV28	TGTGCCAGCCAAGGGCCTAGCGGGCCTCAGGGCGATACGCAGTATTTT	CASQGPSGPQGDTQYF
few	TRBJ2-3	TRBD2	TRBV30	TGTGCCTGGACCTTAGCGGGGGGGCCAGATACGCAGTATTTT	CAWTLAGGPDTQYF
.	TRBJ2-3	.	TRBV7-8	TGTGCCAGCAGCCAATGGGGCGTGACGCAGTATTTT	CASSQWGVTQYF
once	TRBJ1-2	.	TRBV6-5	TGTGCCAGCAGTTACGGCGAAGCAAGTTATGGCTACACCTTC	CASSYGEASYGYTF
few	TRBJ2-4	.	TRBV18	TGTGCCAGCTCACCACCAGGAAACATTCAGTACTTC	CASSPPGNIQYF
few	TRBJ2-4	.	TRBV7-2	TGTGCCAGCAGCTTAGACAGGCAAATTCAGTACTTC	CASSLDRQIQYF
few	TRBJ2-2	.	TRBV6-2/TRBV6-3	TGTGCCAGCAGTTACTTGGTGACCGGGGAGCTGTTTTTT	CASSYLVTGELFF
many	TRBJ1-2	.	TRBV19	TGTGCCAGTACCAAACCGGGACTAGGGAACTATGGCTACACCTTC	CASTKPGLGNYGYTF
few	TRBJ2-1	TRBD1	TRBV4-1	TGCGCCAGCAGCTTTCGGGACAGCGGAACGATTGAGCAGTTCTTC	CASSFRDSGTIEQFF
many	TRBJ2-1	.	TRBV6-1	TGTGCCAGCAGTGAACAACTAGGCTCCTACAATGAGCAGTTCTTC	CASSEQLGSYNEQFF
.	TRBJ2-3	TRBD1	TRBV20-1	TGCAGTGCTACGACAGGGGAAGATACGCAGTATTTT	CSATTGEDTQYF
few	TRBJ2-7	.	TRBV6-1	TGTGCCAGCAGTGAACACATCACCTACGAGCAGTACTTC	CASSEHITYEQYF